The rows below give T cell receptor beta chains drawn from one sample of a study of shared clonotypes between healthy human individuals. The protocol was immunoSEQ multiplex PCR, while the TCRdb copy is restricted to in-frame clones and leaves out a portion. The repertoire holds under 600,000 clones, with roughly four fifths as singletons. Sequenced material: PBMCs. The receptor source for this set is a middle-aged woman in good health. Some clones in this sample may be carry-over from other donors' samples. The CDR3 runs from the conserved cysteine through the conserved F or W. A D gene is named only where the DNA matches it firmly. The size entry is marked missing in some rows and otherwise reads once, few, many or a size class.

>-|TRBJ2-7|TRBV5-1|-
CASSFVGGRGEQYF
TGCGCCAGCAGCTTCGTGGGGGGAAGGGGCGAGCAGTACTTC
>TRBD1|TRBJ1-1|TRBV18|many
CASSGQGNTEAFF
TGTGCCAGCTCGGGACAGGGAAACACTGAAGCTTTCTTT
>-|TRBJ1-3|TRBV19|few
CASSEQHSGNTIYF
TGTGCCAGTAGTGAACAGCACTCTGGAAACACCATATATTTT
>TRBD1|TRBJ2-7|TRBV9|few
CASSERDRGTPQYF
TGTGCCAGCAGCGAACGGGACAGGGGCACCCCGCAGTACTTC
>TRBD2|TRBJ2-7|TRBV7-2|-
CASSGGTSGEQYF
TGTGCCAGCAGCGGGGGGACTAGCGGGGAGCAGTACTTC
>-|TRBJ2-1|TRBV4-1|few
CASSQDYGMYNEQFF
TGCGCCAGCAGCCAAGATTACGGGATGTACAATGAGCAGTTCTTC
>-|TRBJ2-1|TRBV9|-
CASSVGEYNEQFF
TGTGCCAGCAGCGTAGGGGAGTACAATGAGCAGTTCTTC
>-|TRBJ2-1|TRBV28|-
CASSAGWNEQFF
TGTGCCAGCAGCGCAGGGTGGAATGAGCAGTTCTTC
>-|TRBJ1-2|TRBV6-5|-
CVSSYGGEGGYTF
TGTGTCAGCAGTTACGGTGGGGAGGGCGGCTACACCTTC
>TRBD2|TRBJ2-1|TRBV18|few
CASSPQTGLAGVHEQFF
TGTGCCAGCTCGCCACAAACGGGACTAGCGGGAGTCCATGAGCAGTTCTTC
>-|TRBJ1-2|TRBV27|-
CASRTTGMGYGYTF
TGTGCCAGCAGAACTACAGGGATGGGCTATGGCTACACCTTC
>TRBD2|TRBJ2-1|TRBV28|-
CASSLRTSGRNEQFF
TGTGCCAGCAGTTTGAGGACTAGCGGGAGGAATGAGCAGTTCTTC
>-|TRBJ2-7|TRBV4-2|few
CASSQDRTTLSYEQYF
TGTGCCAGCAGCCAAGACCGCACGACACTTTCCTACGAGCAGTACTTC
>-|TRBJ2-1|TRBV19|-
CASRSRGYNEQFF
TGTGCCAGTAGGAGCCGGGGATACAATGAGCAGTTCTTC
>TRBD2|TRBJ2-1|TRBV27|-
CASSLGRTSGRSLKSEQFF
TGTGCCAGCAGTCTGGGCCGGACTAGCGGGAGATCCCTGAAGTCCGAGCAGTTCTTC
>-|TRBJ2-1|TRBV6-5|-
CASSPTEGTWQFF
TGTGCCAGCAGCCCCACGGAGGGGACTTGGCAGTTCTTC
>-|TRBJ2-6|TRBV7-9|-
CAYASGANVLTF
TGTGCCTATGCCTCTGGGGCCAACGTCCTGACTTTC
>TRBD1|TRBJ2-7|TRBV18|-
CASTGDRGSYEQYF
TGTGCCAGCACGGGGGACAGGGGATCCTACGAGCAGTACTTC
>-|TRBJ2-5|TRBV25-1|-
CASSEAGRGAGETQYF
TGTGCCAGCAGTGAAGCGGGACGGGGGGCAGGGGAGACCCAGTACTTC
>-|TRBJ1-2|TRBV11-2|-
CASSPNGDYGYTF
TGTGCCAGCAGTCCGAACGGGGACTATGGCTACACCTTC
>-|TRBJ1-5|TRBV5-1|-
CASSLDGGNQPQHF
TGCGCCAGCAGCTTGGACGGAGGCAATCAGCCCCAGCATTTT
>TRBD2|TRBJ2-1|TRBV5-1|-
CASSSGTSGRRNEQFF
TGCGCCAGCAGCTCGGGGACTAGCGGGAGGAGAAATGAGCAGTTCTTC
>TRBD1|TRBJ2-7|TRBV28|-
CASRGGTGTYEQYF
TGTGCCAGCAGAGGCGGGACAGGGACCTACGAGCAGTACTTC
>-|TRBJ1-1|TRBV5-1|-
CASSLVAGTHRGTEALF
TGCGCCAGCAGCTTGGTGGCGGGAACACACCGGGGCACTGAAGCTCTCTTT
>-|TRBJ1-1|TRBV4-1|-
CASSQGGRGPEAFF
TGCGCCAGCAGCCAAGGTGGCAGGGGTCCTGAAGCTTTCTTT
>-|TRBJ2-3|TRBV10-3|-
CAISEQGGGQNTQYF
TGTGCCATCAGTGAGCAAGGAGGGGGACAAAATACGCAGTATTTT
>-|TRBJ2-1|TRBV5-6|-
CASSLTSREQFF
TGTGCCAGCAGCTTGACTAGCAGGGAGCAGTTCTTC
>TRBD1|TRBJ2-5|TRBV7-6|-
CASSQIGQGQETQYF
TGTGCCAGCAGCCAAATTGGACAGGGCCAAGAGACCCAGTACTTC
>TRBD2|TRBJ2-7|TRBV30|-
CAWISPGTSFEISSYGEQYF
TGTGCCTGGATTTCTCCGGGGACTAGCTTCGAGATCTCCTCTTATGGCGAGCAGTACTTC
>-|TRBJ2-2|TRBV28|-
CASSFRRPYGTGELFF
TGTGCCAGCAGTTTTCGCCGACCCTACGGAACCGGGGAGCTGTTTTTT
>TRBD1|TRBJ1-5|TRBV28|-
CASMTGADQPQHF
TGTGCCAGCATGACAGGGGCGGATCAGCCCCAGCATTTT
>-|TRBJ2-1|TRBV6-5|-
CASIHSGGNEQFF
TGTGCCAGCATACACAGCGGAGGGAATGAGCAGTTCTTC
>-|TRBJ2-1|TRBV6-1|-
CASSESSYNEQFF
TGTGCCAGCAGTGAAAGCTCCTACAATGAGCAGTTCTTC
>-|TRBJ2-2|TRBV4-2|-
CASSQGDRRIGELFF
TGTGCCAGCAGCCAAGGAGACAGAAGAATTGGGGAGCTGTTTTTT
>-|TRBJ2-5|TRBV28|-
CASIPGTFQETQYF
TGTGCCAGCATCCCAGGGACCTTCCAAGAGACCCAGTACTTC
>-|TRBJ1-4|TRBV28|-
CASSTFRGASEKLFF
TGTGCCAGCAGCACCTTCCGGGGGGCTAGTGAAAAACTGTTTTTT
>-|TRBJ2-1|TRBV7-9|few
CASTTGRSTEQFF
TGTGCCAGCACCACCGGGCGGTCGACCGAGCAGTTCTTC
>-|TRBJ2-5|TRBV25-1|-
CASSARGETQYF
TGTGCCAGCAGTGCCCGAGGGGAGACCCAGTACTTC
>-|TRBJ2-7|TRBV5-6|-
CAGSEIRTSSYEQYF
TGTGCCGGCAGCGAGATAAGGACGAGCTCCTACGAGCAGTACTTC
>TRBD2|TRBJ2-2|TRBV30|-
CAWSPPPGLAGVNGELFF
TGTGCCTGGAGTCCACCTCCGGGACTAGCGGGAGTTAACGGGGAGCTGTTTTTT
>-|TRBJ2-3|TRBV30|-
CAWSVQLGGDTQYF
TGTGCCTGGAGTGTACAGTTAGGAGGCGATACGCAGTATTTT
>TRBD2|TRBJ2-1|TRBV7-9|-
CASSSSTSGRPYNEQFF
TGTGCCAGCAGCTCCTCGACTAGCGGACGACCCTACAATGAGCAGTTCTTC
>-|TRBJ2-7|TRBV5-1|-
CASSLGVDYEQYF
TGCGCCAGCAGCTTGGGTGTCGATTACGAGCAGTACTTC